One and the same sample provided the 4 T cell receptor beta chains below, sequenced in a study of T-cell reconstitution after alpha-beta-depleted transplantation in children. This sample's TCRbeta library carried unique molecular identifier barcodes. TCRdb redid the calling of the PCR reads with MiXCR, one entry per CDR3 protein. Of about 540,000 distinct CDR3 sequences listed, 15% to 20% are singletons. The material was PBMCs from the stem cell graft donor, obtained from the stem cell graft. The receptors originated from a human donor who donated a stem cell graft to a child with acute lymphoblastic leukemia.

This chain uses TRBV20-1 with TRBJ2-2; D is possibly TRBD1 (6 bases). The CDR3 totals 15 residues. Germline V gene data show CDR1 as DFQATT and CDR2 as SNEGSKA (reference sequence). Trimming left V 6 bases short and J 0 bases short, with 14 bases between. Here the CDR3 DNA reads TGCAGTGCGCAGCCTCGGACAGCGAACACCGGGGAGCTGTTTTTT. Residues: CSAQPRTANTGELFF.

The rearrangement uses TRBV12-3 or TRBV12-4 and TRBJ2-1; unclear D gene. V dropped 11 bases and J dropped 5 bases, with 13 bases sitting between them. The CDR3 totals 12 residues. The CDR3: CACGALNNEQFF. The CDR3 DNA is TGTGCCTGCGGCGCCCTCAACAATGAGCAGTTCTTC.

This clonotype came up a few times. The J gene is TRBJ2-1, the V gene TRBV29-1; the match to TRBD1 covers 7 bases. The CDR3 length is 15 residues. Germline V CDR1 and CDR2: SQVTM, ANQGSEA. With 6 bases clipped from V and 4 bases from J, the junction kept 12 bases outside the gene matches. Here the CDR3 reads CSVDGTGTEYNEQFF. CDR3 nucleotides: TGCAGCGTAGACGGAACCGGGACAGAGTACAATGAGCAGTTCTTC.

V and J are TRBV7-3 and TRBJ2-3, with TRBD2 matching 9 bases. J lost 3 bases, V lost 1 base, and 5 bases had no gene match. CDR3 length: 16 residues. Looked up from germline, CDR1 is SGHTA and CDR2 is FQGTGA. CDR3 protein: CASSLIAGGPTDTQYF. DNA for the CDR3: TGTGCCAGCAGCTTAATTGCGGGAGGGCCGACAGATACGCAGTATTTT. Combining the CDR3 with reference TRBV7-3 and TRBJ2-3 gives the whole variable domain GAGVSQTPSNKVTEKGKYVELRCDPISGHTALYWYRQSLGQGPEFLIYFQGTGAADDSGLPNDRFFAVRPEGSVSTLKIQRTERGDSAVYLCASSLIAGGPTDTQYFGPGTRLTVL.